The rows below give T cell receptor beta chains drawn from one sample of a study of shared clonotypes between healthy human individuals. The repertoire was sequenced with immunoSEQ multiplex PCR; TCRdb's copy has only in-frame clones and lacks some. The sample shows about 470,000 clones, 75% to 85% of them seen only once. Specimen: PBMCs. Receptors were obtained from a woman aged 40 to 55 in good health. Some clones in this sample may be carry-over from other donors' samples. CDR3s include the opening cysteine and the closing phenylalanine or tryptophan. A D gene is named only where the DNA matches it firmly. Size values are once, few and many counts, or a class for expanded clones, and some rows have none.

V	J	D	size	CDR3	DNA
TRBV28	TRBJ2-5	-	-	CASRQLATETQYF	TGTGCCAGCAGACAACTAGCAACGGAGACCCAGTACTTC
TRBV11-2	TRBJ2-3	TRBD2	-	CASSLDRGPGLAGLDTQYF	TGTGCCAGCAGCTTAGATCGGGGCCCCGGACTAGCGGGACTAGATACGCAGTATTTT
TRBV5-1	TRBJ1-2	TRBD1	-	CASSLSGQGGGYTF	TGCGCCAGCAGCCTCTCCGGACAGGGAGGCGGCTACACCTTC
TRBV9	TRBJ1-3	-	-	CASSVAGGPGNTIYF	TGTGCCAGCAGCGTAGCTGGCGGTCCTGGAAACACCATATATTTT
TRBV4-2	TRBJ1-2	-	-	CASSPGTSYGYTF	TGTGCCAGCAGCCCCGGAACCAGCTATGGCTACACCTTC
TRBV5-6	TRBJ1-6	-	-	CASSPRVKAGNSPLHF	TGTGCCAGCAGCCCTAGGGTCAAGGCCGGGAATTCACCCCTCCACTTT
TRBV29-1	TRBJ2-1	-	-	CSVARHGAPGNEQFF	TGCAGCGTTGCCAGACATGGGGCGCCGGGCAATGAGCAGTTCTTC
TRBV7-8	TRBJ2-3	-	-	CASSSLVGYADTQYF	TGTGCCAGCAGCTCACTAGTAGGGTATGCAGATACGCAGTATTTT
TRBV23-1	TRBJ1-2	-	many	CASSQTNISYGYTF	TGCGCCAGCAGTCAAACGAACATAAGCTATGGCTACACCTTC
TRBV10-3	TRBJ1-2	-	few	CAISGGVDDYGYTF	TGTGCCATCAGTGGAGGTGTGGATGACTATGGCTACACCTTC
TRBV7-8	TRBJ2-1	-	-	CASSLATGDQFF	TGTGCCAGCAGCTTAGCGACGGGCGACCAGTTCTTC
TRBV7-3	TRBJ2-5	TRBD2	-	CASSRLAGGGETQYF	TGTGCCAGCAGCAGACTAGCGGGAGGTGGGGAGACCCAGTACTTC
TRBV9	TRBJ2-1	TRBD2	-	CASSVTSGTTNEQFF	TGTGCCAGCAGCGTAACTAGCGGCACGACCAATGAGCAGTTCTTC
TRBV28	TRBJ2-7	-	once	CASSTADGSYEQYF	TGTGCCAGCAGTACCGCCGACGGCTCCTACGAGCAGTACTTC
TRBV18	TRBJ2-2	TRBD2	-	CASSPQPGLANTGELFF	TGTGCCAGCTCACCACAGCCGGGACTAGCGAACACCGGGGAGCTGTTTTTT
TRBV30	TRBJ1-1	TRBD1	-	CAWARGGNTEAFF	TGTGCCTGGGCCAGGGGGGGGAACACTGAAGCTTTCTTT
TRBV5-5	TRBJ2-7	-	-	CASSYPGFDEQYF	TGTGCCAGCAGTTATCCCGGTTTTGACGAGCAGTACTTC